This TCR beta chain comes out of a study of T-cell reconstitution after alpha-beta-depleted transplantation in children. The TCRbeta library incorporated unique molecular identifiers. TCRdb independently ran MiXCR on the PCR reads; one entry per CDR3 protein. The profile shows tens of thousands of distinct CDR3 sequences, approximately 10% of them singletons. This clonotype appeared many times. CDR1 and CDR2 (germline): SGHVS, FNYEAQ. V shed 5 bases and J shed 3 bases, with 14 bases lying between them. CDR3 length equals 14 residues. The sequenced sample was PBMCs from the stem cell graft donor, obtained from the stem cell graft. The J gene is TRBJ2-7, the V gene TRBV7-6; tentatively, D is TRBD2 (5 bases). The TCR was taken from a human donor who donated a stem cell graft to a child with chronic granulomatous disease. The CDR3 sequence: CASSPGVASYEQYF. The CDR3 region has the DNA TGTGCCAGCAGCCCCGGGGTAGCGAGCTACGAGCAGTACTTC. The whole variable domain, filled in from reference TRBV7-6 and TRBJ2-7, reads GAGVSQSPRYKVTKRGQDVALRCDPISGHVSLYWYRQALGQGPEFLTYFNYEAQQDKSGLPNDRFSAERPEGSISTLTIQRTEQRDSAMYRCASSPGVASYEQYFGPGTRLTVT.